The 26 T cell receptor beta chains given below trace back to one sample, sequenced in a study of cytomegalovirus exposure and HLA in healthy donors. Primers for the PCR totalled 60 Vbeta and 13 Jbeta. Repertoires were generated with immunoSEQ multiplex PCR, while TCRdb's copy carries only in-frame clones and drops some. The profile shows 220,000 or so clones, 75% of them singletons. Sequencing was carried out using PBMCs. Every receptor here comes from a woman aged 25 to 39 in good health and CMV-seronegative.

Regarding this clone: This sample also contains other DNA sequences that code for the same CDR3. The chain recombines TRBV9 with TRBJ2-1; a possible D gene is TRBD2 (7 bases). The germline V gene has CDR1 SGDLS and CDR2 YYNGEE. V was cut by 0 bases and J by 2 bases, with 12 bases left in between. This CDR3 has 16 residues. CDR3 region: CASSVAAGATYNEQFF. In DNA, the CDR3 is TGTGCCAGCAGCGTAGCCGCGGGGGCTACCTACAATGAGCAGTTCTTC.

This clone has just one count. The chain links TRBV13 to TRBJ2-5, with D possibly matching TRBD2 (6 bases). The J call may be incorrect, as the DNA end agrees better with TRBJ2-7. CDR1 is PRHDT, CDR2 FYEKMQ, per germline (reference sequence). The CDR3 is 14 residues long. The chain's CDR3 is CASSPTSRAYEQYF. The CDR3 coding sequence is TGTGCCAGCAGTCCCACTAGCCGAGCCTACGAGCAGTACTTC.

The chain's CDR3 is CASSQDRGPATNEKLFF. The DNA of the CDR3 is TGCGCCAGCAGCCAAGACAGGGGGCCGGCAACTAATGAAAAACTGTTTTTT. V and J are TRBV4-1 and TRBJ1-4; 8 bases line up with TRBD1. The V segment lost 0 bases and the J segment 0 bases; nucleotides outside the gene matches: 3. CDR1 is MGHRA, CDR2 YSYEKL, per germline. The CDR3 has 17 amino acids.

This clone was recorded only once. DNA for the CDR3: TGTGCCAGTAGTATATGGGCTAGCGGGACCGGGGAGCTGTTTTTT. Residues: CASSIWASGTGELFF. The gene calls are TRBV19 and TRBJ2-2, with 8 positions matching TRBD2. The junction had 4 bases not matched to a gene; V was cut back by 2 bases and J by 5 bases. The CDR3 totals 15 residues. In germline, CDR1 is LNHDA, CDR2 SQIVND (reference sequence).

The table lists this clone with a count of one. The chain couples TRBV7-8 to TRBJ2-5; TRBD1 aligns across 8 bases. The last part of the DNA fits TRBJ2-7 better; the J call may be wrong. Germline loops: CDR1 SGHVS, CDR2 FQNEAQ. The length of the CDR3 is 15 residues. CDR3 amino acids: CASSLRTGITYEQYF. In nucleotides, the CDR3 is TGTGCCAGCAGCTTAAGGACAGGGATAACCTACGAGCAGTACTTC.

The rearrangement joins TRBV2 to TRBJ2-1; no clear D. The V end was cut by 6 bases, the J end by 3 bases, with 6 bases between. The CDR3 is 12 residues long. CDR1 and CDR2 (germline): SNHLY, FYNNEI. In DNA, the CDR3 is TGTGCCAGCAGCCGTATCTACAATGAGCAGTTCTTC. This translates into CASSRIYNEQFF.

The CDR3 region is CASSLYRGSGGRTEAFF. The CDR3 region has the DNA TGTGCCAGCAGCTTATATAGGGGGTCTGGGGGTCGTACTGAAGCTTTCTTT. The genes are TRBV7-9 and TRBJ1-1, with a tentative D call TRBD1 (6 bases). Trimming stripped 2 bases from V and 5 bases from J, with 21 bases between. The CDR3 covers 17 residues. Germline CDR1 reads SEHNR; CDR2 reads FQNEAQ (reference sequence).

J is TRBJ1-6 and V is TRBV11-3, with 8 bases fitting TRBD1. This CDR3 has 16 amino acids. Germline CDR1 SGHNT, CDR2 YENEEA. Trimming cost V 5 bases and J 10 bases; bases outside gene matches: 13. Written as DNA, the CDR3 is TGTGCCAGCAGCCAGGGGGGCAGGGGGCTAGAATCACCCCTCCACTTT. This sequence encodes CASSQGGRGLESPLHF.

There are a few counts of this clone. The gene calls are TRBV5-1 and TRBJ1-1, with a tentative D call TRBD1 (6 bases). Germline CDR1 SGHRS, CDR2 YFSETQ. The CDR3 contains 11 residues. With 4 bases removed from V and 6 bases from J, the gap between germline ends came to 7 bases. This CDR3 reads CASSGGAEAFF. In DNA form, the CDR3 reads TGCGCCAGCAGCGGGGGCGCTGAAGCTTTCTTT.

This clone came up once. The chain has TRBV4-1 and TRBJ2-1; 11 nucleotides match TRBD2. This CDR3 contains 18 residues. Germline V lookup: CDR1 MGHRA, CDR2 YSYEKL. V lost 3 bases, J lost 9 bases, and 16 bases stayed unmatched. The CDR3 DNA reads as TGCGCCAGCAGCCAGGCGGATTCTAGCGGGGGGCCCTTTAGTGAGCAGTTCTTC. Protein: CASSQADSSGGPFSEQFF.

This clone was recorded a few times. This chain joins TRBV7-3 and TRBJ1-1, with D tentatively TRBD1 (5 bases). Germline loops: CDR1 SGHTA, CDR2 FQGTGA. The CDR3 runs to 13 residues. Trimming left V 4 bases short and J 3 bases short, with 9 bases between. The CDR3 protein is CASSSQGYTEAFF. CDR3 nucleotide sequence: TGTGCCAGCAGCTCTCAGGGATACACTGAAGCTTTCTTT. Variable domain in full (rest from reference TRBV7-3 and TRBJ1-1): GAGVSQTPSNKVTEKGKYVELRCDPISGHTALYWYRQSLGQGPEFLIYFQGTGAADDSGLPNDRFFAVRPEGSVSTLKIQRTERGDSAVYLCASSSQGYTEAFFGQGTRLTVV.

This chain links TRBV25-1 with TRBJ2-5; D remains unclear. V gave up 3 bases and J gave up 5 bases, with 7 bases separating them. This CDR3 comprises 12 residues. Germline V gene lookup returns CDR1 MGHDK and CDR2 SYGVNS. CDR3 sequence reads: CASSDPPETQYF. CDR3 coding DNA: TGTGCCAGCAGTGACCCCCCGGAGACCCAGTACTTC.

The CDR3 protein is CAWSGQVGNTIYF. The CDR3 DNA sequence: TGTGCCTGGAGTGGACAGGTTGGAAACACCATATATTTT. The genes are TRBV30 and TRBJ1-3; a possible D gene is TRBD1 (6 bases). Trimming pared 1 base from V and 3 bases from J, leaving 7 bases between. The CDR3 sequence is 13 residues long. Germline V gene data show CDR1 as GTSNPN and CDR2 as SVGIG (reference sequence).

V and J are TRBV12-5 and TRBJ2-1; D gene unclear. The CDR3 totals 14 residues. Germline V gene lookup returns CDR1 LGHNT and CDR2 FRNRAP. The V and J ends lost 5 bases and 0 bases respectively, with 8 bases between them. CDR3 loop: CASGPPSSYNEQFF. CDR3 sequence (DNA): TGTGCTAGTGGTCCCCCCAGCTCCTACAATGAGCAGTTCTTC.

This chain joins TRBV7-9 and TRBJ1-5; D gene unclear. CDR3 size: 14 residues. CDR1 and CDR2 from the germline V gene are SEHNR and FQNEAQ (reference sequence). V lost 1 base to trimming and J lost 6 bases, with 10 bases between them. The CDR3 sequence is CASSLGSGTQPQHF. CDR3 bases: TGTGCCAGCAGCTTAGGGAGTGGAACTCAGCCCCAGCATTTT.

The chain is built from TRBV5-6 and TRBJ2-1; 14 bases match TRBD2. CDR1 is SGHDT, CDR2 YYEEEE, per germline. After removal of 0 bases from V and 8 bases from J, the junction contained 4 bases not matched to a gene. The CDR3 has 16 amino acids. CDR3 in amino acids: CASSLGGLAGADEQFF. In DNA, the CDR3 is TGTGCCAGCAGCTTGGGGGGACTAGCGGGGGCGGATGAGCAGTTCTTC.

This clone came up many times. V is TRBV7-6 and J is TRBJ1-5; no definite D call. Germline CDR1 and CDR2: SGHVS and FNYEAQ. This CDR3 region has 13 residues. Trimming removed 3 bases from V and 4 bases from J, with 7 bases in between. The CDR3 sequence is CASSFQFNQPQHF. In nucleotides, the CDR3 is TGTGCCAGCAGCTTTCAGTTTAATCAGCCCCAGCATTTT.

The rearrangement links TRBV14 to TRBJ2-7; TRBD2 aligns across 14 bases. The trim removed 3 bases at V and 6 bases at J, leaving 10 bases unmatched. The CDR3 is 17 amino acids. Germline V CDR1 and CDR2: SGHDN, FVKESK. The DNA of the CDR3 is TGTGCCAGCAGCCACATAATGGGACTAGCGGGGGCCCGCGAGCAGTACTTC. The encoded protein is CASSHIMGLAGAREQYF.

V and J are TRBV4-2 and TRBJ2-5, with D tentatively TRBD2 (6 bases). There are 16 residues in the CDR3. Looked up from germline, CDR1 is LGHNA and CDR2 is YNFKEQ. The V and J ends lost 0 bases and 3 bases respectively, with 14 bases between them. The CDR3 region has the DNA TGTGCCAGCAGCCAAGATCTCCCTACGGGGGAAGAGACCCAGTACTTC. Protein product: CASSQDLPTGEETQYF.

This rearrangement joins TRBV6-5 to TRBJ2-2; TRBD1 agrees at 9 bases. The CDR3 contains 15 residues. The germline CDR1 and CDR2 sequences are MNHEY and SVGAGI. V lost 11 bases and J lost 5; bases outside the gene matches: 12. CDR3 nucleotide sequence: TGTGCCGGAGCGAATGGGGACAGGGTAACCGGGGAGCTGTTTTTT. Translation: CAGANGDRVTGELFF.

This chain joins TRBV9 and TRBJ2-7, with D possibly TRBD2 on 6 matching bases. Germline V gene data show CDR1 as SGDLS and CDR2 as YYNGEE. V was cut by 3 bases and J by 6 bases, with 13 bases left in between. The CDR3 consists of 13 residues. CDR3 protein: CASSGTGEAEQYF. In DNA form, the CDR3 reads TGTGCCAGCAGCGGCACGGGAGAGGCCGAGCAGTACTTC.

The chain combines TRBV25-1 with TRBJ1-5; 7 positions agree with TRBD1. The germline V gene has CDR1 MGHDK and CDR2 SYGVNS. J gave up 8 bases and V 2 bases, and 6 bases lay outside the gene matches. The CDR3 runs 14 residues. The CDR3 reads CASSETGVGKPQHF. CDR3 nucleotide sequence: TGTGCCAGCAGTGAAACAGGGGTGGGTAAGCCCCAGCATTTT.

The genes are TRBV7-9 and TRBJ2-5, with TRBD2 matching 11 bases. V dropped 5 bases and J dropped 2; count of bases not matched to a gene: 4. This CDR3 comprises 15 residues. Germline V lookup: CDR1 SEHNR, CDR2 FQNEAQ (reference sequence). The CDR3 bases are TGTGCCAGCAGCCAACCTAGCGGGGGGCAAGAGACCCAGTACTTC. It codes for CASSQPSGGQETQYF.

The V call is TRBV6-5, the J call TRBJ2-7; TRBD2 might be the D (6 bases). Germline CDR1 and CDR2: MNHEY and SVGAGI. CDR3 size: 14 residues. Between the trimmed V and J ends, which lost 6 bases and 2 bases, there was a span of 14 bases. In DNA form, the CDR3 reads TGTGCCAGCAGCCTGGGGACTTTGACCTACGAGCAGTACTTC. Protein sequence: CASSLGTLTYEQYF.

The V call is TRBV5-6, the J call TRBJ2-3; 13 bases fit TRBD2. Trimming removed 3 bases from V and 3 bases from J; junction bases left unmatched: 10. The CDR3 has 18 residues. Looked up from germline, CDR1 is SGHDT and CDR2 is YYEEEE. The CDR3: CASSSSVGLAGRTDTQYF. The CDR3 DNA follows: TGTGCCAGCAGCTCCTCGGTGGGACTAGCGGGAAGGACAGATACGCAGTATTTT.

The chain carries TRBV6-6 and TRBJ1-1; 7 bases agree with TRBD1. Germline CDR1 is MNHNY and CDR2 is SVGAGI (reference sequence). This CDR3 is 15 amino acids long. Trimming cost V 7 bases and J 2 bases; bases outside gene matches: 10. CDR3 bases: TGTGCCAGCACCTATACAAGGACAGGAAACACTGAAGCTTTCTTT. Protein product: CASTYTRTGNTEAFF.